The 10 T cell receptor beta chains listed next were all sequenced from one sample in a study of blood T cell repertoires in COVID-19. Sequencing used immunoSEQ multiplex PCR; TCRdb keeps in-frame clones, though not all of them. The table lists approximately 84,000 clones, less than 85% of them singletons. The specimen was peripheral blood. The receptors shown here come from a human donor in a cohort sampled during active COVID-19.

CDR3 sequence (DNA): TGTGCCTGGACGGGGACTGTGAGGGGCTCACCCCTCCACTTT. Translation: CAWTGTVRGSPLHF. The rearrangement joins TRBV30 to TRBJ1-6, with TRBD1 as a possible D gene (5 bases). V dropped 4 bases and J dropped 10 bases, with 17 bases sitting between them. This CDR3 has 14 residues. Germline assignment: CDR1 GTSNPN and CDR2 SVGIG (reference sequence).

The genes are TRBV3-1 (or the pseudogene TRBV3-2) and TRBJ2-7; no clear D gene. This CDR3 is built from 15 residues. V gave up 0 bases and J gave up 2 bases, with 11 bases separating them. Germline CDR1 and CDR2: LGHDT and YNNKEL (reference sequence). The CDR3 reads CASSQDGQQPYEQYF. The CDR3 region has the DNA TGTGCCAGCAGCCAAGATGGGCAGCAGCCCTACGAGCAGTACTTC.

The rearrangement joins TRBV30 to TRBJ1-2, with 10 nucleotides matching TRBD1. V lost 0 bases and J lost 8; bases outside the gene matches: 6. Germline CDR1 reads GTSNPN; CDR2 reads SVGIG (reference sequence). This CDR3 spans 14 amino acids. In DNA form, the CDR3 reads TGTGCCTGGAGTGTAGGGGGACAGGGGATCGGCTACACCTTC. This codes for CAWSVGGQGIGYTF.

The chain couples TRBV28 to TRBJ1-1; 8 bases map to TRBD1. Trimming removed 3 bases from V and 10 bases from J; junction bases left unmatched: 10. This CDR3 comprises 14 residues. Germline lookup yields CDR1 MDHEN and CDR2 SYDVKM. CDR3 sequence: CASSLGQEGGRAFF. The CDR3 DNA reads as TGTGCCAGCAGTTTGGGACAGGAAGGCGGGAGAGCTTTCTTT.

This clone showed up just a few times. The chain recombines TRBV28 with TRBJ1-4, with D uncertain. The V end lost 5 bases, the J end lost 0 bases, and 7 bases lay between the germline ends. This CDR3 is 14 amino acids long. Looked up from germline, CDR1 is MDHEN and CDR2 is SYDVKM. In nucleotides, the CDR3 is TGTGCCAGCAGTGGGCCAGCAACTAATGAAAAACTGTTTTTT. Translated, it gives CASSGPATNEKLFF.

CDR3 protein: CASNVQGGYGYTF. The DNA of the CDR3 is TGTGCCAGCAATGTTCAGGGGGGCTATGGCTACACCTTC. J is TRBJ1-2 and V is TRBV13; 7 nucleotides agree with TRBD1. V dropped 7 bases and J dropped 4; count of bases not matched to a gene: 6. The germline V gene encodes CDR1 PRHDT and CDR2 FYEKMQ (reference sequence). The CDR3 totals 13 residues.

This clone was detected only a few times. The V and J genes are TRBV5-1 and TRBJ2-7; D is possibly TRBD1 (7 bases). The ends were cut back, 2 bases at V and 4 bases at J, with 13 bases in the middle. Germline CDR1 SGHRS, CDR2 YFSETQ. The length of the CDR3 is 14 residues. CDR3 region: CASSFGGGIYEQYF. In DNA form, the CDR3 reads TGCGCCAGCAGCTTCGGAGGGGGCATATACGAGCAGTACTTC.

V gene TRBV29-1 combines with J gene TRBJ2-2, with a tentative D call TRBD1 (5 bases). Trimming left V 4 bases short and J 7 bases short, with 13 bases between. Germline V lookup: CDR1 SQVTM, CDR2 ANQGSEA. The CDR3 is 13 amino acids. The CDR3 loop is CSVAGLGDGELFF. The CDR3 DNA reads TGCAGCGTTGCAGGGTTGGGTGACGGGGAGCTGTTTTTT.

The CDR3 is CAIGTDNSPLHF. In DNA, the CDR3 is TGTGCCATTGGGACAGATAATTCACCCCTCCACTTT. V gene TRBV10-3 combines with J gene TRBJ1-6; TRBD1 matches at 7 bases. Germline CDR1 is ENHRY and CDR2 is SYGVKD. The CDR3 loop spans 12 amino acids. Trimming at V came to 9 bases and at J to 5 bases, leaving 1 base not matched to a gene.

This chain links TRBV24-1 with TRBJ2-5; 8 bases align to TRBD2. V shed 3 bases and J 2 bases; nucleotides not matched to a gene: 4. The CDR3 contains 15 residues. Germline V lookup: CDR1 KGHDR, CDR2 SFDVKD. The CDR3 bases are TGTGCCACCAGTGATACTAGCGGACTACAAGAGACCCAGTACTTC. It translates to CATSDTSGLQETQYF.